Following are 23 T cell receptor beta chains from one sample sequenced in a study of PD-L1 blockade in urothelial cancer. The method was immunoSEQ multiplex PCR; TCRdb's version includes in-frame clones alone and lacks a portion of them. Of about 43,000 clones in the sample, more than 75% are singletons; the top ten hold roughly 14%. The sample here was PBMCs, taken around atezolizumab (anti-PD-L1) treatment. These receptors came from a woman aged 60-70 years with urothelial cancer.

V gene TRBV27 combines with J gene TRBJ2-7, with a tentative D call TRBD2 (5 bases). Germline assignment: CDR1 MNHEY and CDR2 SMNVEV (reference sequence). V lost 2 bases and J lost 12, with 20 bases in between. CDR3 size: 14 residues. This CDR3 is CASSLGGPSYVTYF. As DNA, the CDR3 is TGTGCCAGCAGTTTAGGAGGACCCTCGTACGTTACGTACTTC.

The J gene is TRBJ2-4, the V gene TRBV27, with 11 bases aligning to TRBD2. CDR1 and CDR2 (germline): MNHEY, SMNVEV (reference sequence). This CDR3 has 18 residues. After removal of 3 bases from V and 1 base from J, the junction contained 8 bases not matched to a gene. DNA for the CDR3: TGTGCCAGCAGTTTTCGACTAGCGGGGACGTTTGCCAAAAACATTCAGTACTTC. It is translated as CASSFRLAGTFAKNIQYF.

The chain uses TRBV27 and TRBJ2-7; 7 bases match TRBD1. V was clipped by 4 bases and J by 7 bases; unmatched bases: 7. This CDR3 has 13 residues. The germline CDR1 and CDR2 sequences are MNHEY and SMNVEV (reference sequence). The CDR3 sequence is CASSWTGLGEQYF. The CDR3 DNA reads as TGTGCCAGCAGTTGGACAGGACTCGGGGAGCAGTACTTC.

This chain connects TRBV7-9 to TRBJ1-4; TRBD1 is a possible D gene (6 bases). The CDR3 is 15 residues long. V lost 0 bases and J 7 bases, leaving 12 bases between the germline ends. The germline V gene has CDR1 SEHNR and CDR2 FQNEAQ (reference sequence). CDR3 sequence reads: CASSLAVGGREKLFF. The CDR3 bases are TGTGCCAGCAGCTTAGCCGTCGGGGGGCGTGAAAAACTGTTTTTT.

The chain links TRBV5-6 to TRBJ2-2, with 7 bases identical to TRBD1. The CDR3 length is 15 residues. The trim removed 3 bases at V and 3 bases at J, leaving 5 bases unmatched. CDR1 SGHDT and CDR2 YYEEEE come from the germline V gene. CDR3 coding DNA: TGTGCCAGCAGCTGGTACAGGGGAGACACCGGGGAGCTGTTTTTT. As protein: CASSWYRGDTGELFF.

The gene calls are TRBV12-2 and TRBJ2-7; the tabulated D call, TRBD2, remains unverified against the DNA. TRBV12-2 is described as a pseudogene. This CDR3 has 12 residues. The CDR3 region is CARVRGSCEQYF. The CDR3 DNA sequence: TGTGCAAGGGTTCGCGGGAGCTGCGAGCAGTACTTC.

This clone was counted between two and nine times. The genes are TRBV10-3 and TRBJ1-1; D unresolved. Germline CDR1 reads ENHRY; CDR2 reads SYGVKD. V lost 4 bases to trimming and J lost 2 bases, with 11 bases between them. The CDR3 consists of 14 residues. The CDR3 reads CAISGQTGNTEAFF. The DNA of the CDR3 is TGTGCCATCAGTGGCCAGACGGGTAACACTGAAGCTTTCTTT.

The chain combines TRBV6-1 with TRBJ2-7; possibly TRBD2 for D (6 bases). The V and J ends lost 10 bases and 1 base respectively, with 17 bases between them. The CDR3 runs to 14 residues. Germline CDR1 is MNHNS and CDR2 is SASEGT. CDR3 nucleotide sequence: TGTGCCACCCTGAGTGGGGCGGGGTCCTACGAGCAGTACTTC. Translated, it gives CATLSGAGSYEQYF.

The rearrangement joins TRBV7-9 to TRBJ2-7; D gene ambiguous. CDR1 is SEHNR and CDR2 is FQNEAQ in the germline V gene (reference sequence). The CDR3 is made up of 13 amino acids. V lost 2 bases and J lost 2, with 7 bases in between. CDR3 in amino acids: CASSLTRAYEQYF. The CDR3 DNA sequence: TGTGCCAGCAGCTTAACACGTGCCTACGAGCAGTACTTC.

The V and J genes are TRBV10-3 and TRBJ2-1; D possibly corresponds to TRBD1 (6 bases). Trimming shortened V by 0 bases and J by 5 bases, and 17 bases separated the two germline ends. The CDR3 covers 17 residues. The germline CDR1 and CDR2 sequences are ENHRY and SYGVKD. The CDR3 is CAISESAWVGADNEQFF. Here the CDR3 DNA reads TGTGCCATCAGTGAGTCGGCTTGGGTGGGGGCGGACAATGAGCAGTTCTTC.

The rearrangement links TRBV6-5 to TRBJ1-2; weak D call: TRBD1 (5 bases). CDR3 length: 13 amino acids. V lost 6 bases and J 4 bases, leaving 12 bases between the germline ends. Germline CDR1 reads MNHEY; CDR2 reads SVGAGI. The CDR3 nucleotides are TGTGCCAGCAGATTAGGGGTATCCTATGGCTACACCTTC. Protein product: CASRLGVSYGYTF.

The chain recombines TRBV15 with TRBJ2-1; no firm D call. Germline V CDR1 and CDR2: LNHNV, YYDKDF (reference sequence). The CDR3 has 15 amino acids. Between the trimmed V and J ends, which lost 0 bases and 9 bases, there was a span of 15 bases. The CDR3 spells CATSRDPERKSEQFF. In DNA, the CDR3 is TGTGCCACCAGCAGAGATCCCGAGCGCAAGAGTGAGCAGTTCTTC.

V is TRBV7-2 and J is TRBJ2-3; 16 bases are a match to TRBD2. CDR1 and CDR2 (germline): SGHTA, FQGNSA. There are 18 residues in the CDR3. Losses at the gene ends were 6 bases for V and 8 bases for J; bases not matched to a gene: 14. CDR3 protein: CASSLSGTSGGATGTQYF. The DNA for the CDR3 is TGTGCCAGCAGTCTAAGCGGGACTAGCGGGGGGGCAACGGGTACGCAGTATTTT.

CDR3 in amino acids: CASSLSGRAGREQYF. CDR3 DNA: TGTGCCAGCAGCCTTAGCGGGAGGGCCGGGAGAGAGCAGTACTTC. V gene TRBV5-6 combines with J gene TRBJ2-7; 11 bases fit TRBD2. The trim removed 4 bases at V and 7 bases at J, leaving 10 bases unmatched. From germline, CDR1 is SGHDT and CDR2 YYEEEE. This CDR3 contains 15 residues. The complete variable domain, with remaining parts taken from reference TRBV5-6 and TRBJ2-7, reads DAGVTQSPTHLIKTRGQQVTLRCSPKSGHDTVSWYQQALGQGPQFIFQYYEEEERQRGNFPDRFSGHQFPNYSSELNVNALLLGDSALYLCASSLSGRAGREQYFGPGTRLTVT.

This sequence joins TRBV7-9 and TRBJ2-5; D may be TRBD1 (5 bases). CDR3 size: 15 residues. Per the germline V gene, CDR1 is SEHNR and CDR2 is FQNEAQ (reference sequence). The V and J ends lost 10 bases and 1 base respectively, with 19 bases between them. The DNA of the CDR3 is TGTGCCAACGCCAAGGACAACCAGATCCAAGAGACCCAGTACTTC. Protein sequence: CANAKDNQIQETQYF.

The chain is built from TRBV5-1 and TRBJ2-5; tentatively, D is TRBD1 (6 bases). Germline assignment: CDR1 SGHRS and CDR2 YFSETQ. V lost 0 bases, J lost 4 bases, and 19 bases lay in between. CDR3 length: 17 amino acids. The CDR3 sequence is CASSLVLGATSGETQYF. CDR3 DNA sequence: TGCGCCAGCAGCTTGGTGTTGGGGGCCACCAGCGGAGAGACCCAGTACTTC.

The rearrangement links TRBV27 to TRBJ2-5; the match to TRBD1 covers 9 bases. CDR3 length equals 13 residues. CDR1 and CDR2 (germline): MNHEY, SMNVEV (reference sequence). V trimming: 3 bases; J trimming: 7 bases; junction bases outside the gene matches: 3. CDR3 nucleotides: TGTGCCAGCAGTTTGGGGACAGGGAGGACCCAGTACTTC. Its translation is CASSLGTGRTQYF.

V is TRBV9 and J is TRBJ1-5; 7 bases are shared with TRBD1. Germline CDR1 reads SGDLS; CDR2 reads YYNGEE. The V segment lost 0 bases and the J segment 6 bases; nucleotides outside the gene matches: 3. This CDR3 spans 14 amino acids. The CDR3 DNA reads as TGTGCCAGCAGCGTAGAGTCAGGGGGTCAGCCCCAGCATTTT. Translation: CASSVESGGQPQHF. Based on the CDR3 plus reference TRBV9 and TRBJ1-5, the full variable domain is DSGVTQTPKHLITATGQRVTLRCSPRSGDLSVYWYQQSLDQGLQFLIQYYNGEERAKGNILERFSAQQFPDLHSELNLSSLELGDSALYFCASSVESGGQPQHFGDGTRLSIL.

The chain recombines TRBV27 with TRBJ2-4; 11 bases line up with TRBD2. Germline CDR1 is MNHEY and CDR2 is SMNVEV (reference sequence). This CDR3 contains 21 residues. Trimming took 1 base from V and 0 from J; bases not matched to a gene: 14. The CDR3 sequence is CASSLYGTSGRLGIAKNIQYF. CDR3 in DNA: TGTGCCAGCAGTTTATATGGCACTAGCGGGAGATTGGGGATAGCCAAAAACATTCAGTACTTC.

The V gene is TRBV7-9, the J gene TRBJ2-7; TRBD2 might be the D (6 bases). V lost 5 bases and J 3 bases, leaving 20 bases between the germline ends. From germline, CDR1 is SEHNR and CDR2 FQNEAQ (reference sequence). The CDR3 has 16 amino acids. CDR3 residues: CASSNRGTGYHYEQYF. The CDR3, as DNA: TGTGCCAGCAGCAACCGGGGGACGGGCTACCACTACGAGCAGTACTTC.

V usage is TRBV7-9 and J usage is TRBJ1-2, with D maybe TRBD1 (5 bases). CDR1 and CDR2 from the germline V gene are SEHNR and FQNEAQ (reference sequence). Trimming took 1 base from V and 4 from J, leaving 13 bases between them. The CDR3 contains 15 residues. CDR3 sequence: CASSLGGGDGYGYTF. DNA of the CDR3: TGTGCCAGCAGCTTAGGGGGGGGAGACGGCTATGGCTACACCTTC.

The CDR3: CASSASGGANNEQFF. CDR3 nucleotide sequence: TGTGCCAGCAGCGCTAGCGGGGGGGCCAACAATGAGCAGTTCTTC. This sequence joins TRBV4-2 and TRBJ2-1; 12 bases match TRBD2. V lost 5 bases and J lost 5; bases outside the gene matches: 4. This CDR3 is built from 15 residues. Germline CDR1 and CDR2: LGHNA and YNFKEQ.

The gene calls are TRBV28 and TRBJ2-3, with a possible D match to TRBD2 (6 bases). In germline, CDR1 is MDHEN, CDR2 SYDVKM. CDR3 length equals 18 residues. V was clipped by 1 base and J by 2 bases, with 19 bases between them. CDR3 bases: TGTGCCAGCAGTTTATCCGGAGGGCCCGAGGAATACACAGATACGCAGTATTTT. It is translated as CASSLSGGPEEYTDTQYF.